Below, one TCR beta chain is given with its context. The antigen remains unidentified. These data originate in a study of cytomegalovirus exposure and HLA in healthy donors. Germline trimming cut 1 base from V and 13 bases from J; bases unmatched to any gene: 10. Germline CDR1 reads SGHAT; CDR2 reads FQNNGV. The CDR3 loop spans 14 amino acids. Points from the study as a whole: About 87% or about 30% of the time was how often most TCR beta V segments were productive, according to an earlier analysis. Among the sequence variants, a highly shared cluster was likely an artifact of sequencing.

Primers: 60 Vbeta forward and 13 Jbeta reverse. Repertoires were generated with immunoSEQ multiplex PCR, while TCRdb's copy carries only in-frame clones and drops some. This sample has about 160,000 clones, with about 84% found just once. The receptor was derived from a man in his fifties or sixties in good health and CMV-seropositive. The chain couples TRBV11-2 to TRBJ2-4; 7 bases fit TRBD2. Sequencing input: PBMCs. In DNA, the CDR3 is TGTGCCAGCAGCTTAGGGGGGGGAGGCTTGGGGCAGTACTTC. Translating gives CASSLGGGGLGQYF.